These 23 T cell receptor beta chains came from one sample sequenced in a study of blood T cell repertoires in COVID-19. Libraries were prepared by immunoSEQ multiplex PCR; TCRdb keeps only in-frame clonotypes and omits some of them. The data show about 190,000 clones, more than 75% seen once. What was sequenced was peripheral blood. These receptors came from a man aged 40-49 years with active or convalescent COVID-19.

CDR3 sequence (DNA): TGTGCCTGGAGTGCACATGGGAACACTGAAGCTTTCTTT. It yields the protein CAWSAHGNTEAFF. J is TRBJ1-1 and V is TRBV30; D gene unclear. CDR1 and CDR2 from the germline V gene are GTSNPN and SVGIG (reference sequence). The CDR3 totals 13 residues. V dropped 1 base and J dropped 1 base, with 7 bases sitting between them.

The genes are TRBV10-3 and TRBJ1-3; possibly TRBD1 for D (6 bases). Germline CDR1 and CDR2: ENHRY and SYGVKD. V lost 1 base to trimming and J lost 0 bases, with 7 bases between them. The CDR3 covers 15 residues. CDR3: CAISELDSSGNTIYF. CDR3 bases: TGTGCCATCAGTGAGTTGGACAGCTCTGGAAACACCATATATTTT.

The chain uses TRBV29-1 and TRBJ1-1, with D maybe TRBD1 (6 bases). Germline V gives CDR1 SQVTM, CDR2 ANQGSEA. V was clipped by 6 bases and J by 2 bases, with 13 bases between them. The CDR3 has 13 amino acids. The CDR3 DNA reads as TGCAGCGTCCAGAGGGACACCAACACTGAAGCTTTCTTT. Its translation: CSVQRDTNTEAFF.

The chain joins TRBV9 to TRBJ2-2, with 8 nucleotides matching TRBD2. Unmatched junction bases numbered 10, after V lost 4 bases and J lost 5 bases. CDR3 length equals 16 residues. Germline CDR1 reads SGDLS; CDR2 reads YYNGEE. CDR3 region: CASSPHPRGGTGELFF. The CDR3 DNA sequence: TGTGCCAGCAGCCCCCACCCCCGCGGGGGGACCGGGGAGCTGTTTTTT.

The gene calls are TRBV10-3 and TRBJ1-5, with 7 positions matching TRBD1. The CDR3 has 18 amino acids. J lost 2 bases, V lost 4 bases, and 14 bases had no gene match. Germline CDR1 and CDR2: ENHRY and SYGVKD. The CDR3 here is CAISGPGQKGTGNQPQHF. Here the CDR3 DNA reads TGTGCCATCAGTGGCCCGGGACAGAAGGGGACGGGCAATCAGCCCCAGCATTTT.

The gene calls are TRBV5-1 and TRBJ1-1; TRBD1 matches 9 bases. The germline V gene has CDR1 SGHRS and CDR2 YFSETQ. The CDR3 has 16 residues. J was trimmed by 1 base and V by 4 bases; bases with no gene match: 8. CDR3 loop: CASSPRQGGRNTEAFF. The CDR3, as DNA: TGCGCCAGCAGCCCAAGACAGGGGGGCAGGAACACTGAAGCTTTCTTT.

This clone was counted a single time. This chain links TRBV6-5 with TRBJ1-2, with 11 nucleotides matching TRBD1. CDR1 MNHEY and CDR2 SVGAGI come from the germline V gene. Trimming at V came to 0 bases and at J to 5 bases, leaving 5 bases not matched to a gene. The CDR3 has 16 residues. Written as DNA, the CDR3 is TGTGCCAGCAGTTACTCTGGACAGGGGGCGAGGTATGGCTACACCTTC. Its protein product is CASSYSGQGARYGYTF.

This chain uses TRBV24-1 with TRBJ1-5; no definite D call. CDR3 length: 15 residues. CDR1 is KGHDR and CDR2 is SFDVKD in the germline V gene. The ends were cut back, 3 bases at V and 0 bases at J, with 8 bases in the middle. The CDR3 DNA sequence: TGTGCCACCAGTGATGCAAGCCTTAGCAATCAGCCCCAGCATTTT. Translated, it gives CATSDASLSNQPQHF.

The genes are TRBV28 and TRBJ1-5, with D possibly being TRBD1 (5 bases). From germline, CDR1 is MDHEN and CDR2 SYDVKM. CDR3 length: 14 residues. Trimming pared 8 bases from V and 0 bases from J, leaving 11 bases between. This CDR3 reads CASQGIDSNQPQHF. In DNA, the CDR3 is TGTGCCAGCCAGGGAATCGATAGCAATCAGCCCCAGCATTTT.

In this sample, this clone turned up once. The chain joins TRBV13 to TRBJ2-5; D gene unclear. The assigned J gene may be wrong: the sequence end matches TRBJ2-7 better. This CDR3 contains 12 residues. Germline V gene data show CDR1 as PRHDT and CDR2 as FYEKMQ (reference sequence). CDR3 protein: CASSLTVYEQYF. DNA for the CDR3: TGTGCCAGCAGCTTAACCGTCTACGAGCAGTACTTC.

The chain employs TRBV11-2 and TRBJ1-1; D may be TRBD1 (6 bases). CDR3 length equals 15 residues. V was cut by 1 base and J by 5 bases, with 14 bases left in between. Germline-derived CDR1 and CDR2 are SGHAT and FQNNGV. Here the CDR3 DNA reads TGTGCCAGCAGCTTAGTTGGGGGAAGGGGGACTGAAGCTTTCTTT. Its protein is CASSLVGGRGTEAFF. Full variable domain (remainder filled in from reference TRBV11-2 and TRBJ1-1): EAGVAQSPRYKIIEKRQSVAFWCNPISGHATLYWYQQILGQGPKLLIQFQNNGVVDDSQLPKDRFSAERLKGVDSTLKIQPAKLEDSAVYLCASSLVGGRGTEAFFGQGTRLTVV.

The rearrangement uses TRBV18 and TRBJ1-1; 9 nucleotides line up with TRBD1. The V gene's germline CDR1 is KGHSH and CDR2 LQKENI. After removal of 2 bases from V and 6 bases from J, the junction contained 4 bases not matched to a gene. The CDR3 extends over 14 amino acids. The CDR3 region has the DNA TGTGCCAGCTCACCAGGGACAGGGTCGGCTGAAGCTTTCTTT. As protein: CASSPGTGSAEAFF.

V is TRBV5-1 and J is TRBJ2-7, with D unclear. Trimming removed 0 bases at V and 2 bases at J, with 9 bases between. The germline V gene has CDR1 SGHRS and CDR2 YFSETQ. This CDR3 comprises 14 residues. CDR3 region: CASSLAPEPYEQYF. The CDR3 bases are TGCGCCAGCAGCTTGGCCCCGGAGCCCTACGAGCAGTACTTC.

This chain joins TRBV29-1 and TRBJ2-7, with 8 bases lining up with TRBD1. CDR3 length: 15 residues. The junction had 9 bases not matched to a gene; V was cut back by 2 bases and J by 3 bases. Germline CDR1 and CDR2: SQVTM and ANQGSEA. CDR3 sequence reads: CSVEKTPGGGYEQYF. The DNA for the CDR3 is TGCAGCGTTGAAAAGACCCCAGGGGGCGGCTACGAGCAGTACTTC.

The chain uses TRBV6-6 and TRBJ1-3; possible D gene TRBD1, 5 bases. V gave up 7 bases and J gave up 2 bases, with 12 bases separating them. From germline, CDR1 is MNHNY and CDR2 SVGAGI (reference sequence). The CDR3 covers 14 residues. CDR3 in DNA: TGTGCCAGCACCAACGGGGGTCCTGGAAACACCATATATTTT. This gives the protein CASTNGGPGNTIYF.

This chain connects TRBV10-1 to TRBJ1-1; TRBD1 matches at 9 bases. With 6 bases clipped from V and 4 bases from J, the junction kept 6 bases outside the gene matches. The germline gives CDR1 WNHNN, CDR2 SYGVQD (reference sequence). The CDR3 extends over 14 amino acids. The CDR3 DNA follows: TGCGCCAGCAGGGGGACAGGGTCGGTCACTGAAGCTTTCTTT. Translated: CASRGTGSVTEAFF.

J is TRBJ1-1 and V is TRBV19, with TRBD1 identical over 10 bases. V lost 9 bases to trimming and J lost 7 bases; unmatched junction nucleotides: 17. CDR1 is LNHDA and CDR2 is SQIVND in the germline V gene (reference sequence). The CDR3 is 16 residues long. CDR3 amino acids: CASTSGWGQGWNEAFF. The CDR3, as DNA: TGTGCCAGCACAAGTGGTTGGGGACAGGGGTGGAATGAAGCTTTCTTT.

The rearrangement joins TRBV6-6 to TRBJ2-5; D is possibly TRBD2 (5 bases). This CDR3 is 13 amino acids long. V gave up 5 bases and J gave up 3 bases, with 10 bases separating them. Germline V lookup: CDR1 MNHNY, CDR2 SVGAGI (reference sequence). The CDR3 protein is CASSNGNKETQYF. The DNA for the CDR3 is TGTGCCAGCAGTAACGGGAACAAAGAGACCCAGTACTTC.

This rearrangement joins TRBV5-1 to TRBJ1-2; TRBD1 might be the D (6 bases). V was shortened by 5 bases and J by 4 bases, with 15 bases between the two germline ends. Per germline, CDR1 SGHRS and CDR2 YFSETQ. The CDR3 extends over 14 amino acids. This CDR3 reads CASRLRTEVYGYTF. CDR3 DNA sequence: TGCGCCAGCAGGTTAAGGACAGAAGTCTATGGCTACACCTTC.

The V call is TRBV7-9, the J call TRBJ2-2; possible D gene TRBD1, 6 bases. CDR3 length: 17 residues. Trimming stripped 4 bases from V and 4 bases from J, with 19 bases between. Per germline, CDR1 SEHNR and CDR2 FQNEAQ (reference sequence). CDR3 coding DNA: TGTGCCAGCAGCTGGGCTACAGGGATTATGGGCACCGGGGAGCTGTTTTTT. Amino acids: CASSWATGIMGTGELFF.

The V gene is TRBV5-6, the J gene TRBJ2-7; a possible D gene is TRBD2 (5 bases). There are 16 residues in the CDR3. Germline V CDR1 and CDR2: SGHDT, YYEEEE. Trimming pared 3 bases from V and 1 base from J, leaving 17 bases between. The CDR3: CASSSDDPGKSYEQYF. CDR3 sequence (DNA): TGTGCCAGCAGCTCCGATGACCCCGGGAAATCCTACGAGCAGTACTTC.

The chain is built from TRBV2 and TRBJ2-3; D is possibly TRBD2 (6 bases). Looked up from germline, CDR1 is SNHLY and CDR2 is FYNNEI. The CDR3 covers 18 residues. Trimming stripped 0 bases from V and 0 bases from J, with 16 bases between. The CDR3 sequence is CASSEAPTGETSTDTQYF. CDR3 DNA sequence: TGTGCCAGCAGTGAAGCCCCAACGGGGGAAACTAGCACAGATACGCAGTATTTT.

Here the CDR3 DNA reads TGTGCCACTCACGTGGCGGGAGGGAACGAGCAGTACTTC. It encodes CATHVAGGNEQYF. The rearrangement links TRBV28 to TRBJ2-7; 9 positions agree with TRBD2. This CDR3 is built from 13 residues. Germline V CDR1 and CDR2: MDHEN, SYDVKM. V lost 10 bases to trimming and J lost 5 bases; unmatched junction nucleotides: 9.